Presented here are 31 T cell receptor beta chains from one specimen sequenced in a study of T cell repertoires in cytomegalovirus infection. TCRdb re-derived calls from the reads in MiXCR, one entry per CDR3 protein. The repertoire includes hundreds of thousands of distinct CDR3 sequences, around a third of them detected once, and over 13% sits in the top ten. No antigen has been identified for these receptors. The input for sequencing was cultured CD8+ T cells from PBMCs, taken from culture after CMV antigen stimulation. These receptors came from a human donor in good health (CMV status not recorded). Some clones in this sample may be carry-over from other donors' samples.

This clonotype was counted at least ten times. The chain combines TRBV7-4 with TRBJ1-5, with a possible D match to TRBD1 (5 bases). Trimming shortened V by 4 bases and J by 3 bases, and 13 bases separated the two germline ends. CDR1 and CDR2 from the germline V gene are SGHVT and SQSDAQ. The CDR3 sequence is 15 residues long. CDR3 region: CASSWERGYNQPQHF. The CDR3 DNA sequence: TGTGCCAGCAGCTGGGAGAGGGGCTACAATCAGCCCCAGCATTTT.

The CDR3 nucleotides are TGTGCCAGCAGCTTAGTTATTCGGCCTAATAGCAATCAGCCCCAGCATTTT. As protein: CASSLVIRPNSNQPQHF. V and J are TRBV7-8 and TRBJ1-5; D is uncertain. From germline, CDR1 is SGHVS and CDR2 FQNEAQ. Trimming took off 1 base at V and 0 bases at J, with 13 bases between the two ends. This CDR3 is 17 amino acids long.

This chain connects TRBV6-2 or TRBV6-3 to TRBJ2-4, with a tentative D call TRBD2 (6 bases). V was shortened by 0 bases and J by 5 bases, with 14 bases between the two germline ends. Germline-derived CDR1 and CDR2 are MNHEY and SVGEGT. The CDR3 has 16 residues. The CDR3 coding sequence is TGTGCCAGCAGTTACTCGTGGGGGGATGTGGAAAACATTCAGTACTTC. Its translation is CASSYSWGDVENIQYF.

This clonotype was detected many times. CDR3 in DNA: TGTGCCAGCAGCCCAGGGGGGCGTGAAAAACTGTTTTTT. This encodes CASSPGGREKLFF. The chain couples TRBV7-2 to TRBJ1-4; 7 bases map to TRBD1. With 5 bases clipped from V and 7 bases from J, the junction kept 4 bases outside the gene matches. CDR3 length: 13 amino acids. CDR1 is SGHTA and CDR2 is FQGNSA in the germline V gene.

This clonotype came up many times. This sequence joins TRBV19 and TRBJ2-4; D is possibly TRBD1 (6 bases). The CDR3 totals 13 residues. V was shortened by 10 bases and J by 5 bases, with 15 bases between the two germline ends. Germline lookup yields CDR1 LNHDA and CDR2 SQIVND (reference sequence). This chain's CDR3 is CATHDWTENIQYF. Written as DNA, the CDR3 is TGTGCCACCCACGATTGGACAGAAAACATTCAGTACTTC.

The CDR3 reads CAISGEGLAGGRNEQFF. For the CDR3, the DNA is TGTGCCATCAGTGGAGAGGGACTAGCAGGGGGGAGGAATGAGCAGTTCTTC. The chain links TRBV10-3 to TRBJ2-1, with 9 bases aligning to TRBD2. Germline assignment: CDR1 ENHRY and CDR2 SYGVKD. This CDR3 has 17 amino acids. With 4 bases clipped from V and 7 bases from J, the junction kept 14 bases outside the gene matches.

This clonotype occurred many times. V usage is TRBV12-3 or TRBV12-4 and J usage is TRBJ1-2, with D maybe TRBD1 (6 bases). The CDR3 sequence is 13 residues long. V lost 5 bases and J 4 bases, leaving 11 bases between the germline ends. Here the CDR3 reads CASSPGQAYGYTF. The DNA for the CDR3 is TGTGCCAGCAGTCCGGGACAAGCCTATGGCTACACCTTC.

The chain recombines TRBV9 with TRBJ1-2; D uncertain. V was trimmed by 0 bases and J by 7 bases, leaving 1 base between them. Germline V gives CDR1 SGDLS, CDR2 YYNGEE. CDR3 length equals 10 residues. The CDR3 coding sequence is TGTGCCAGCAGCGTAGTTGGCTACACCTTC. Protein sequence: CASSVVGYTF.

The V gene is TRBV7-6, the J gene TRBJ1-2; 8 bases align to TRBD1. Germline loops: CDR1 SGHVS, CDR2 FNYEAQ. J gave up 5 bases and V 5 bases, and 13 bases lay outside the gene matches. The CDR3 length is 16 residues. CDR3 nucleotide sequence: TGTGCCAGCAGCATTTCCCCGGGACAGGTTTCGTATGGCTACACCTTC. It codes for CASSISPGQVSYGYTF.

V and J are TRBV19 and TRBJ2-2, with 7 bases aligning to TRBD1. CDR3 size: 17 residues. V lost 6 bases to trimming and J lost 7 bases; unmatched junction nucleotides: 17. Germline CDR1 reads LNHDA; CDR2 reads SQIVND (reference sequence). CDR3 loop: CASRRDRRPYLGGELFF. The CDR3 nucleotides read TGTGCCAGTAGACGGGACAGAAGACCTTACTTGGGCGGGGAGCTGTTTTTT.

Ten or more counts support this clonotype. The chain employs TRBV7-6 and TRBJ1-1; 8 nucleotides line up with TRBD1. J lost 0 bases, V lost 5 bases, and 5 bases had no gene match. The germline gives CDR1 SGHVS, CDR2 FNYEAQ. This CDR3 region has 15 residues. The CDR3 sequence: CASSPKTGVNTEAFF. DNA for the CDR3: TGTGCCAGCAGCCCTAAGACAGGGGTGAACACTGAAGCTTTCTTT.

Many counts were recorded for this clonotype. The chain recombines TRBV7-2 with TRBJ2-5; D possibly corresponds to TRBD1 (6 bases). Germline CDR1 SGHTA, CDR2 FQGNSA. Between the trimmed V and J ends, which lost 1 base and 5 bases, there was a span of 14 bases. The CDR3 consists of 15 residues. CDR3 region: CASSLGARGAETQYF. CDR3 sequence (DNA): TGTGCCAGCAGCTTAGGGGCCAGGGGTGCCGAGACCCAGTACTTC.

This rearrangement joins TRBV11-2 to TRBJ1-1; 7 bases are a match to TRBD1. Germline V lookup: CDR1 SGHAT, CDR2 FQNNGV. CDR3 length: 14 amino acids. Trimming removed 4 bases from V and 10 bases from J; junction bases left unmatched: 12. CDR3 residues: CASSSPQWRGRAFF. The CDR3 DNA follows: TGTGCCAGCAGCTCACCCCAATGGAGGGGGCGAGCTTTCTTT.

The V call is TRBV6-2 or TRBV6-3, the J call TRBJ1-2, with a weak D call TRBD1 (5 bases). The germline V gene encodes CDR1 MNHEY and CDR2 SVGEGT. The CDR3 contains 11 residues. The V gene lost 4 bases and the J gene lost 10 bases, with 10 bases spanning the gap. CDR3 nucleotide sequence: TGTGCCAGCAGTTTCGGCAGGGACTACACCTTC. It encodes CASSFGRDYTF.

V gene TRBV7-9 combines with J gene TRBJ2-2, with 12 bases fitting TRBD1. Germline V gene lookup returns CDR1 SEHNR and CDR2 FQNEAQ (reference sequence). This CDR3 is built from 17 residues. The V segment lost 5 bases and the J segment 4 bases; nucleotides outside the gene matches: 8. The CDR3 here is CASSSRDRGQSTGELFF. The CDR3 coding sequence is TGTGCCAGCAGCAGCCGGGACAGGGGGCAAAGCACCGGGGAGCTGTTTTTT.

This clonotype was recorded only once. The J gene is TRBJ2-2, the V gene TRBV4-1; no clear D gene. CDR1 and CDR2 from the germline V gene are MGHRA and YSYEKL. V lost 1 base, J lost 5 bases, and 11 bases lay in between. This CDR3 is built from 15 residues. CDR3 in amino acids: CASSQVGLGTGELFF. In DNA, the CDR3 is TGCGCCAGCAGCCAAGTAGGGTTGGGAACCGGGGAGCTGTTTTTT.

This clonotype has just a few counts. The CDR3 loop is CASSSWGRTLSGANVLTF. The CDR3 DNA follows: TGTGCCAGCAGCTCTTGGGGACGAACCCTCTCTGGGGCCAACGTCCTGACTTTC. The genes are TRBV7-6 and TRBJ2-6, with D perhaps assigned TRBD1 or TRBD2 (5 bases each). Germline CDR1 is SGHVS and CDR2 is FNYEAQ. V was shortened by 4 bases and J by 0 bases, with 16 bases between the two germline ends. The CDR3 has 18 amino acids.

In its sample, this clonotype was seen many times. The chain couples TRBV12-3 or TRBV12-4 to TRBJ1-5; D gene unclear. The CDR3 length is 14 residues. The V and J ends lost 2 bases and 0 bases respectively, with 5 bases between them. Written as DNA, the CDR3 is TGTGCCAGCAGTTTAACATATAGCAATCAGCCCCAGCATTTT. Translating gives CASSLTYSNQPQHF.

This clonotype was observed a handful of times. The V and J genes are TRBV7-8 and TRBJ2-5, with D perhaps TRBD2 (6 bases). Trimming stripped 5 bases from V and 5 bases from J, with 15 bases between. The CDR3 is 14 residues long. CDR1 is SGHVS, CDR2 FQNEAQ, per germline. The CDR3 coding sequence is TGTGCCAGCAGCCCCCCGTTGGGGGGTGAGACCCAGTACTTC. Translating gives CASSPPLGGETQYF.

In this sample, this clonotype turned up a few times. CDR3 amino acids: CASSLLRDQETQYF. The CDR3, as DNA: TGTGCCAGCAGCTTACTCAGGGACCAAGAGACCCAGTACTTC. The chain combines TRBV7-9 with TRBJ2-5; tentatively, D is TRBD1 (5 bases). This CDR3 has 14 residues. Trimming shortened V by 2 bases and J by 0 bases, and 7 bases separated the two germline ends. Germline V gene sequence: CDR1 SEHNR, CDR2 FQNEAQ (reference sequence).

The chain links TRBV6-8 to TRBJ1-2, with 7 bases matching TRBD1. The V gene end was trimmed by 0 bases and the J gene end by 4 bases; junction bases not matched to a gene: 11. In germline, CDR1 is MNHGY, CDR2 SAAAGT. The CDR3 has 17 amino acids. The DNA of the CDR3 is TGTGCCAGCAGTTACTCTTCGGACAGGCAGCAACCCTATGGCTACACCTTC. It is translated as CASSYSSDRQQPYGYTF.

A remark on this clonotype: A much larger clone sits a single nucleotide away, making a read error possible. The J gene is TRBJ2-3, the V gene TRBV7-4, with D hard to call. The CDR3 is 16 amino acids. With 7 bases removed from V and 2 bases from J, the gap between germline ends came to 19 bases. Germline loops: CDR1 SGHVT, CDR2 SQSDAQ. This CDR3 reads CASIPAPELSTDTQYF. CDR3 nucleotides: TGTGCCAGCATCCCAGCTCCGGAACTGTCCACAGATACGCAGTATTTT.

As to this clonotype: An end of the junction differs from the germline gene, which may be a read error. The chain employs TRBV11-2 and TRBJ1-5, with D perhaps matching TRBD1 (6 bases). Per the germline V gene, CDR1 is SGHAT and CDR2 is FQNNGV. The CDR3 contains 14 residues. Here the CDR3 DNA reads TGTGTCAGCAGTGCGGACAGCCTCAATCAGCCCCAGCATTTT. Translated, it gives CVSSADSLNQPQHF.

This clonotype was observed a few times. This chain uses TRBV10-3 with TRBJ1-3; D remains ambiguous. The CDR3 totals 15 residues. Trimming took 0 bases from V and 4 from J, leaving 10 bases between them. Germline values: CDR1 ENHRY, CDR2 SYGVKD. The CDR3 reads CAISESGFGGNTIYF. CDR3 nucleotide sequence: TGTGCCATCAGTGAGTCCGGTTTTGGAGGAAACACCATATATTTT.

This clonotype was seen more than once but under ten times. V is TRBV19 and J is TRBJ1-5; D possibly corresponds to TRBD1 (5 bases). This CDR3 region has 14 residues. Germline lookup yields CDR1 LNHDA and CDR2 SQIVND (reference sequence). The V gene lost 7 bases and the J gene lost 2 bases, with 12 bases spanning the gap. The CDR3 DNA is TGTGCCAGTACAACGGGGCAGGGCAATCAGCCCCAGCATTTT. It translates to CASTTGQGNQPQHF. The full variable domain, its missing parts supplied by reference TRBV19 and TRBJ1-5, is DGGITQSPKYLFRKEGQNVTLSCEQNLNHDAMYWYRQDPGQGLRLIYYSQIVNDFQKGDIAEGYSVSREKKESFPLTVTSAQKNPTAFYLCASTTGQGNQPQHFGDGTRLSIL.

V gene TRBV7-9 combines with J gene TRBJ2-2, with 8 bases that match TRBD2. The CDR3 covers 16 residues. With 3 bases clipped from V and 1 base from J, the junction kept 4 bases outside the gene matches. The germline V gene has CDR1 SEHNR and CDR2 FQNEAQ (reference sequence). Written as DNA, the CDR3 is TGTGCCAGCAGCTTGGACAGCGGGGGGAACACCGGGGAGCTGTTTTTT. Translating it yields CASSLDSGGNTGELFF.

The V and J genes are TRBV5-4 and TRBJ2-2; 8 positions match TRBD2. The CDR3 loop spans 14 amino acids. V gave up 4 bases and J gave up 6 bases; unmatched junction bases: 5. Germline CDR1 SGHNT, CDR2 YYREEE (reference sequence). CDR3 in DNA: TGTGCCAGCAGCGGGCGGGGGGCGCCCGGGGAGCTGTTTTTT. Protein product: CASSGRGAPGELFF.

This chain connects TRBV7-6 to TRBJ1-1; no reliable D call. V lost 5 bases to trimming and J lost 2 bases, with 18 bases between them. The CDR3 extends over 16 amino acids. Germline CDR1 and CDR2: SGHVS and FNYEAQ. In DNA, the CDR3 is TGTGCCAGCAGCCTGGTGGAGTCGATCGATAACACTGAAGCTTTCTTT. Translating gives CASSLVESIDNTEAFF.

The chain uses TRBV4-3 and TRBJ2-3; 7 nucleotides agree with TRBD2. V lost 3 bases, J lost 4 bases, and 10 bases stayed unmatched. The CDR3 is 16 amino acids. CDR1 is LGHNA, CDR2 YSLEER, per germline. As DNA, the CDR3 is TGCGCCAGCAGCCAGCTTCGGGGGGTTGGCGCAGATACGCAGTATTTT. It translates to CASSQLRGVGADTQYF.

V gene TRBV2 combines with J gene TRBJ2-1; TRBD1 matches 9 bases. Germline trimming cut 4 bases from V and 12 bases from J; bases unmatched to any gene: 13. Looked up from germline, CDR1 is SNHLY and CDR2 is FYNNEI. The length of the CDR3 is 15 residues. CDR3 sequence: CASSGSQGAFSGQFF. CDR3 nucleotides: TGTGCCAGCAGTGGATCACAGGGGGCGTTTTCTGGGCAGTTCTTC. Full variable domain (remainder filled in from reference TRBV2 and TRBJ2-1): EPEVTQTPSHQVTQMGQEVILRCVPISNHLYFYWYRQILGQKVEFLVSFYNNEISEKSEIFDDQFSVERPDGSNFTLKIRSTKLEDSAMYFCASSGSQGAFSGQFFGPGTRLTVL.

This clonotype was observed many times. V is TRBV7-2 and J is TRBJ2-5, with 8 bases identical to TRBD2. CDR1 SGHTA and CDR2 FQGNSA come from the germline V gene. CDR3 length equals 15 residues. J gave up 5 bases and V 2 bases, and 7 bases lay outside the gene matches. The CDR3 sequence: CASSLNGGAGETQYF. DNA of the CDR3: TGTGCCAGCAGCTTAAACGGGGGGGCGGGGGAGACCCAGTACTTC.